This entry is about one T cell receptor (beta chain). No antigen is known for it. Repertoires were generated with immunoSEQ multiplex PCR, while TCRdb's copy carries only in-frame clones and drops some. This table has 240,000 or so clones, 85% to 95% appearing once. The V and J ends lost 5 bases and 5 bases respectively, with 21 bases between them. The CDR3 totals 16 residues. CDR1 and CDR2 from the germline V gene are SEHNR and FQNEAQ (reference sequence). This entry comes from a study of T cell responses to AZD1222 COVID-19 vaccine. Broader study findings: Spike-specific TCR repertoires showed rising breadth and depth after two AZD1222 doses.

This chain joins TRBV7-9 and TRBJ2-5; tentative D call: TRBD2 (6 bases). The sequenced sample was peripheral blood, obtained on day 0 of AZD1222 vaccination. The TCR originated in an adult in good health. CDR3 protein: CASSNRDSTPWETQYF. For the CDR3, the DNA is TGTGCCAGCAGCAACCGGGACTCAACCCCTTGGGAGACCCAGTACTTC. The full variable domain, rest sourced from reference TRBV7-9 and TRBJ2-5, is DTGVSQNPRHKITKRGQNVTFRCDPISEHNRLYWYRQTLGQGPEFLTYFQNEAQLEKSRLLSDRFSAERPKGSFSTLEIQRTEQGDSAMYLCASSNRDSTPWETQYFGPGTRLLVL.